This TCR beta chain was profiled in a study of T cells in Graves' hyperthyroidism and ophthalmopathy. Study as a whole: Peripheral blood was drawn at first diagnosis, prior to all treatment. Study-level results: A model built on 13 V-J features separated ophthalmopathy from stable hyperthyroidism.

It was RNA transcripts that yielded the amplified TCR beta CDR3 regions. An initial round of RT-PCR targeting the TCR CDR3 relied on the HTBI primer set. Each CDR3 protein is one row after TCRdb ran MiXCR on the multiplex PCR reads. Of 370,000 or so distinct CDR3 sequences listed, 25% are singletons. Extraction of PBMCs used 9 to 10 ml of fresh peripheral blood. CDR3 size: 14 residues. V shed 0 bases and J shed 1 base, with 7 bases lying between them. The germline CDR1 and CDR2 sequences are SGHRS and YFSETQ. This clonotype occurred a few times. Its cognate antigen is unknown. The chain combines TRBV5-1 with TRBJ1-2; D unresolved. The TCR comes from a man in his fifties with Graves' hyperthyroidism. The sequenced material came from blood. The CDR3 nucleotides are TGCGCCAGCAGCTTGGCGTCCGTTAACTATGGCTACACCTTC. As protein: CASSLASVNYGYTF.